The rows below give T cell receptor beta chains drawn from one sample of a study of control samples from healthy donors and cancer patients. Sequencing used immunoSEQ multiplex PCR; TCRdb keeps in-frame clones, though not all of them. The sample holds 150,000 to 200,000 clones; approximately 90% are singletons and the top ten take just over 1.4%. The sequenced sample was blood. These receptors all come from a man in his thirties or forties in good health. Each CDR3 is given with its conserved first and last residue. A D gene is named only where the DNA matches it firmly. Some rows have no size entry. The others give once, few or many, or a class for an expanded clone.

V gene,J gene,clone size,D gene,CDR3 DNA,CDR3 protein
TRBV4-3,TRBJ1-2,-,-,TGCGCCAGCAGCCCTAACTCGGGGCAAGGTGGCTACACCTTC,CASSPNSGQGGYTF
TRBV2,TRBJ1-5,-,TRBD1,TGTGCCAGCAGTCTCCGGACAGGGGGCAATCAGCCCCAGCATTTT,CASSLRTGGNQPQHF
TRBV19,TRBJ2-1,-,TRBD2,TGTGCCAGTACCTTGGGACTAGCGGAGAGTGGGAGAGAGCAGTTCTTC,CASTLGLAESGREQFF
TRBV6-5,TRBJ2-2,-,-,TGTGCCAGCACCCCCGGGACCGTGAACACCGGGGAGCTGTTTTTT,CASTPGTVNTGELFF
TRBV18,TRBJ2-5,few,TRBD2,TGTGCCAGCTCACCAGGACTAGCGGGAGAGACCCAGTACTTC,CASSPGLAGETQYF
TRBV6-5,TRBJ1-4,-,TRBD1,TGTGCCAGCAGATTGGGCCGGACAGGGAATGAAAAACTGTTTTTT,CASRLGRTGNEKLFF
TRBV29-1,TRBJ1-1,-,-,TGCAGCGTTGACGACAGGTTTGGGAACACTGAAGCTTTCTTT,CSVDDRFGNTEAFF
TRBV19,TRBJ1-4,-,TRBD1,TGTGCCAGTAGCCCACAGGGGATTAATGAAAAACTGTTTTTT,CASSPQGINEKLFF
TRBV5-1,TRBJ1-2,once,-,TGCGCCAGCAGCCCCCAGGGCCCCGTCAACTATGGCTACACCTTC,CASSPQGPVNYGYTF
TRBV19,TRBJ1-1,-,-,TGTGCCAGCTCCCCGGGGGACACTGAAGCTTTCTTT,CASSPGDTEAFF
TRBV6-5,TRBJ1-3,-,TRBD1,TGTGCCAGCAGTTACTCTGGGGACAGTGGAAACACCATATATTTT,CASSYSGDSGNTIYF
TRBV19,TRBJ2-5,-,-,TGTGCCAGTAGCCGACCCCGGACCCACGGAGAGACCCAGTACTTC,CASSRPRTHGETQYF
TRBV10-3,TRBJ1-6,-,-,TGTGCCATCAGACCGTCCGACCGTGATAATTCACCCCTCCACTTT,CAIRPSDRDNSPLHF
TRBV19,TRBJ2-7,once,-,TGTGCCAGTAGTATCGACAGTTCCTACGAGCAGTACTTC,CASSIDSSYEQYF
TRBV7-9,TRBJ2-7,-,-,TGTGCCAGCGGAGGACGGGACGAGCAGTACTTC,CASGGRDEQYF
TRBV7-2,TRBJ2-1,-,-,TGTGCCAGCAGCCCCCTGAGGGAGCAGTTCTTC,CASSPLREQFF
TRBV4-1,TRBJ2-5,-,-,TGCGCCAGCAGCCAACGGGGGGCGGGAGAGGGGCAAGAGACCCAGTACTTC,CASSQRGAGEGQETQYF
TRBV30,TRBJ1-2,-,-,TGTGCCTGGAGTGCGCCACTTGGCTACACCTTC,CAWSAPLGYTF
TRBV5-1,TRBJ2-5,-,-,TGCGCCAGCAGCTTGGGAAACCAAGAGACCCAGTACTTC,CASSLGNQETQYF
TRBV7-3,TRBJ1-5,-,-,TGTGCCAGCAGCTGCGCATGGGGGTACGGTCAGCCCCAGCATTTT,CASSCAWGYGQPQHF
TRBV27,TRBJ2-7,-,TRBD1,TGTGCCAGCAGTTTATCGGGACAGTCCTACGAGCAGTACTTC,CASSLSGQSYEQYF
TRBV5-1,TRBJ2-7,-,TRBD1,TGCGCCAGCAGCTTGGGGGACAGCTCCTACGAGCAGTACTTC,CASSLGDSSYEQYF
TRBV3-1/TRBV3-2,TRBJ1-1,-,-,TGTGCCAGCAGCCTCCAAGGGGTAAGTGCTGAAGCTTTCTTT,CASSLQGVSAEAFF
TRBV9,TRBJ2-3,-,-,TGTGCCAGCAGCCCACCATCAGGGCAGGATACGCAGTATTTT,CASSPPSGQDTQYF
TRBV19,TRBJ2-7,-,TRBD1,TGTGCCAGTAGTATGGGGGACAGGGGGATATACGAGCAGTACTTC,CASSMGDRGIYEQYF
TRBV6-5,TRBJ1-1,-,-,TGTGCCAGCAGTTACCAGGGACTGGAAGCTTTCTTT,CASSYQGLEAFF